The text below deals with one TCR beta chain. These data belong to a study of T cells in Graves' hyperthyroidism and ophthalmopathy. There were TCR beta CDR3 regions amplified from RNA transcripts. During a first-round RT-PCR of the TCR CDR3, the HTBI primer set was used. One entry per CDR3 protein results from TCRdb running MiXCR on the multiplex PCR reads. The sample lists roughly 660,000 distinct CDR3 sequences; roughly a sixth were seen once. CDR3 length: 15 amino acids. Trimming cost V 2 bases and J 2 bases, with 10 bases left between them. Germline lookup yields CDR1 SGHTA and CDR2 FQGNSA. Sequenced sample: blood. This rearrangement joins TRBV7-2 to TRBJ1-5; D may be TRBD1 (5 bases). This TCR derives from a man aged 50 to 59 with Graves' hyperthyroidism. The CDR3 spells CASSLIMGGNQPQHF. In DNA, the CDR3 is TGTGCCAGCAGCTTAATAATGGGGGGCAATCAGCCCCAGCATTTT.